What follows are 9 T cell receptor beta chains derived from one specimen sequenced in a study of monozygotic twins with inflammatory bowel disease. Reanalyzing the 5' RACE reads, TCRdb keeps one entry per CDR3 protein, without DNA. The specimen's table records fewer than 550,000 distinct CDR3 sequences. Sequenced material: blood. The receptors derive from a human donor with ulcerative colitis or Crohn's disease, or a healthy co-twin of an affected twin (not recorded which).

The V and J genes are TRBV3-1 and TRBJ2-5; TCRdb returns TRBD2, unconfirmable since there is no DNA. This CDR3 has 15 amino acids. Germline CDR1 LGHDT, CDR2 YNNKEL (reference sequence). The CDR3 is CASTGTSGAVGTQYF.

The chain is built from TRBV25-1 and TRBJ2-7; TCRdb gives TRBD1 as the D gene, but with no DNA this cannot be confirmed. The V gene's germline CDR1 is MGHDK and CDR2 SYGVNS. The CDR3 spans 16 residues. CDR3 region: CASSEPRQEGLHEQYF.

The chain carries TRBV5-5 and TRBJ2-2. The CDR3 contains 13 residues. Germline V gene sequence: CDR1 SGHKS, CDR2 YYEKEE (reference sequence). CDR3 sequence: CASSLDLPGELFF.

This CDR3 reads CASSLLGQGLTDTQYF. The V gene is TRBV7-9, the J gene TRBJ2-3; absent DNA, TCRdb's TRBD1 call cannot be checked. CDR3 length equals 16 residues. CDR1 and CDR2 (germline): SEHNR, FQNEAQ (reference sequence).

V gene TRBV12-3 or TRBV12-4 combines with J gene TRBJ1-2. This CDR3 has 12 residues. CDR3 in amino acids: CTSSSRPRSYTF.

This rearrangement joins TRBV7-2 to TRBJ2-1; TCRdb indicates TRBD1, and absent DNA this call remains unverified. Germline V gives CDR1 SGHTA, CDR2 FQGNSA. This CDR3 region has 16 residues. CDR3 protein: CASSQAGTGGLGEQFF.

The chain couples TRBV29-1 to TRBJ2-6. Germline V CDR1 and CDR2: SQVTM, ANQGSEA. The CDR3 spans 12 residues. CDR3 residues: CSVIQGANVLTF.

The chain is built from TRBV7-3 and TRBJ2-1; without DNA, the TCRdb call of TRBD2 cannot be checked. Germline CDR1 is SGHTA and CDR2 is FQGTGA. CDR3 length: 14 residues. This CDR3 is CASSLTGSGPQQFF.

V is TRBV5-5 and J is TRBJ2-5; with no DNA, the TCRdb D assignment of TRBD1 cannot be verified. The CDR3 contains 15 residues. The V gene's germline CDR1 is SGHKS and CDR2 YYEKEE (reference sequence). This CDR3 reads CASSVGQGVFATQYF. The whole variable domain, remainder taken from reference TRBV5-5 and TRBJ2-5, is DAGVTQSPTHLIKTRGQQVTLRCSPISGHKSVSWYQQVLGQGPQFIFQYYEKEERGRGNFPDRFSARQFPNYSSELNVNALLLGDSALYLCASSVGQGVFATQYFGPGTRLLVL.